Listed here are 8 T cell receptor beta chains from one sample, sequenced in a study of long-term antiretroviral therapy in people with HIV. At survey level, the immunoSEQ assay was run in its v3.0 version. The assay was immunoSEQ multiplex PCR, and TCRdb's table has in-frame clones only and misses some. The table lists over 15,000 clones, 77% of them singletons, with about a fifth in the top ten. Sequenced material: unsorted PBMCs, taken 2.1 years after starting antiretroviral therapy. The origin of the receptors is a man aged 35 to 55 with HIV.

CDR3 DNA: TGTGCCAGCCTCGATAGGGTGAACACTGAAGCTTTCTTT. Amino acids: CASLDRVNTEAFF. V gene TRBV19 combines with J gene TRBJ1-1; D is ambiguous. The length of the CDR3 is 13 residues. V was trimmed by 9 bases and J by 0 bases, leaving 11 bases between them. Germline CDR1 LNHDA, CDR2 SQIVND (reference sequence). Looking up the rest from reference TRBV19 and TRBJ1-1 gives the full variable domain: DGGITQSPKYLFRKEGQNVTLSCEQNLNHDAMYWYRQDPGQGLRLIYYSQIVNDFQKGDIAEGYSVSREKKESFPLTVTSAQKNPTAFYLCASLDRVNTEAFFGQGTRLTVV.

The sample holds one count of this clone. J is TRBJ2-1 and V is TRBV5-1; D is ambiguous. This CDR3 has 17 residues. Trimming removed 0 bases from V and 3 bases from J, with 16 bases in between. From germline, CDR1 is SGHRS and CDR2 YFSETQ. The CDR3 loop is CASSLVAAYGVYNEQFF. The DNA for the CDR3 is TGCGCCAGCAGCTTGGTGGCAGCCTATGGGGTCTACAATGAGCAGTTCTTC.

The rearrangement joins TRBV4-2 to TRBJ1-2; no definite D call. Germline V gene lookup returns CDR1 LGHNA and CDR2 YNFKEQ. The CDR3 is 13 amino acids. V dropped 1 base and J dropped 2 bases, with 5 bases sitting between them. For the CDR3, the DNA is TGTGCCAGCAGCCAAGGGGAAAACTATGGCTACACCTTC. As protein: CASSQGENYGYTF.

This rearrangement joins TRBV5-8 to TRBJ2-1, with D uncertain. In germline, CDR1 is SGHTS, CDR2 YDEGEE. Trimming shortened V by 0 bases and J by 5 bases, and 9 bases separated the two germline ends. This CDR3 comprises 14 residues. This CDR3 is CASSLVLPHNEQFF. DNA for the CDR3: TGTGCCAGCAGCTTGGTACTACCCCACAATGAGCAGTTCTTC.

V and J are TRBV10-3 and TRBJ1-1, with 8 bases identical to TRBD1. After removal of 5 bases from V and 7 bases from J, the junction contained 6 bases not matched to a gene. Per the germline V gene, CDR1 is ENHRY and CDR2 is SYGVKD. The CDR3 covers 13 residues. DNA of the CDR3: TGTGCCATCAGTCCAGGGGGCTCCGGTGAAGCTTTCTTT. Protein sequence: CAISPGGSGEAFF.

This chain uses TRBV5-6 with TRBJ2-1; 11 bases fit TRBD2. From germline, CDR1 is SGHDT and CDR2 YYEEEE. V lost 3 bases to trimming and J lost 0 bases; unmatched junction nucleotides: 5. The CDR3 extends over 17 amino acids. For the CDR3, the DNA is TGTGCCAGCAGCTCCACCGGGACTAGCGGCTCCTACAATGAGCAGTTCTTC. Translation: CASSSTGTSGSYNEQFF.

In its sample, this clone was seen once. The chain has TRBV9 and TRBJ2-5, with 7 bases that match TRBD1. The germline CDR1 and CDR2 sequences are SGDLS and YYNGEE. V gave up 4 bases and J gave up 5 bases; unmatched junction bases: 8. The length of the CDR3 is 14 residues. The chain's CDR3 is CASSFEGALETQYF. DNA for the CDR3: TGTGCCAGCAGCTTCGAGGGGGCTCTGGAGACCCAGTACTTC.

The CDR3 protein is CASSLDRGDRESDEQYF. The CDR3, as DNA: TGTGCCAGCAGCTTAGATCGTGGGGACAGGGAGTCGGACGAGCAGTACTTC. The chain employs TRBV11-3 and TRBJ2-7; 9 nucleotides align to TRBD1. CDR3 size: 17 residues. Trimming at V came to 0 bases and at J to 5 bases, leaving 11 bases not matched to a gene. Looked up from germline, CDR1 is SGHNT and CDR2 is YENEEA.